Following are 28 T cell receptor beta chains from one sample sequenced in a study of CD8+ T cells in alopecia areata. TCR sequencing used cDNA made by reverse transcription of extracted RNA. Clones were read by immunoSEQ multiplex PCR, and TCRdb kept only the in-frame ones, dropping some. The sample counts under 350,000 clones, none seen once; the ten largest own 1.2%. Researchers sorted pooled cutaneous lymph node cells on the basis of CD4, CD8alpha, NKG2D, NKG2ACE and other markers. Input material: CD4+ T cells sorted from a lymph node. These receptors all stem from a C3H/HeJ mouse with alopecia areata. The strain's MHC haplotype is H2-k.

This clone was observed a few times. Gene names are mouse gene names. The read is 4 residues too short to cover the CDR3 end, so that end is filled in from the germline J gene. The chain recombines TRBV31 with TRBJ1-2; weak D call: TRBD1 (6 bases). V was pared by 0 bases and J by 4 bases, with 12 bases between. This CDR3 is 14 amino acids long. CDR1 is GKSSPN, CDR2 SITVG, per germline. CDR3 bases read: TGTGCCTGGAGTCTAGCAGGGGAGGGCTCC. Amino acids: CAWSLAGEGS. In full, the CDR3 reads CAWSLAGEGSDYTF.

This clone has a handful of counts. Gene and germline names: mouse. CDR3 DNA, as far as it was read: TGTGCCAGCAGCCGACAGGGGGCGGAC. Translated: CASSRQGAD. The entire CDR3 protein reads CASSRQGADTQYF. The rearrangement joins TRBV4 to TRBJ2-5, with 10 bases matching TRBD1. The read terminates 4 residues ahead of where the CDR3 ends, so the germline J gene completes it. The CDR3 spans 13 residues. Germline V gives CDR1 LGHDT, CDR2 YNNKQL (reference sequence).

This clone was seen only a few times. Genes here carry mouse names. The missing CDR3 end, 4 residues past where the read stops, is filled in from the germline J gene. The genes are TRBV5 and TRBJ2-5, with TRBD2 as a possible D gene (6 bases). The CDR3 length is 17 residues. Between the trimmed V and J ends, which lost 3 bases and 0 bases, there was a span of 16 bases. From germline, CDR1 is LGHNA and CDR2 YNLKQL (reference sequence). Partial CDR3 DNA: TGTGCCAGCAGCCATCTTCGGGGGGACTTTAACCAAGAC. Residues: CASSHLRGDFNQD. The whole CDR3 is CASSHLRGDFNQDTQYF.

On this clone itself: Gene names denote mouse genes. The CDR3 extends 4 residues past the end of the read, so its final part is completed from the germline J gene. This sample also contains other DNA sequences that code for the same CDR3. The chain employs TRBV5 and TRBJ2-1, with TRBD2 matching 9 bases. V was pared by 4 bases and J by 1 base, with 5 bases of the junction left unmatched. The CDR3 is 16 amino acids. In germline, CDR1 is LGHNA, CDR2 YNLKQL (reference sequence). The CDR3 reads CASSPRTGGNYAEQFF. Partial CDR3 DNA: TGTGCCAGCAGCCCCCGCACTGGGGGGAACTATGCT.

This clone was observed a handful of times. Gene names follow the mouse nomenclature. Read sequence stops 4 residues before the CDR3 end, and the germline J gene provides the missing end. The chain combines TRBV1 with TRBJ1-1, with D possibly being TRBD1 (6 bases). This CDR3 has 14 residues. Between the trimmed V and J ends, which lost 4 bases and 1 base, there was a span of 10 bases. Germline V gene sequence: CDR1 NSQYPW, CDR2 LRSPGD (reference sequence). The CDR3 loop reads CTCSDRVSNTEVFF. The CDR3 DNA, read in part, is TGCACCTGCAGTGACAGGGTTTCGAACACA.

To note about this clone: The genes are named according to mouse. The read halts 4 residues ahead of the CDR3 end, with the missing end drawn from the germline J gene. The V call is TRBV17, the J call TRBJ2-1, with 13 bases fitting TRBD2. The CDR3 sequence is 15 residues long. Germline V gene lookup returns CDR1 MNHDT and CDR2 YYDKIL. CDR3 bases read: TGTGCTAGCAGTAGGGACTGGGGGGGCGGAGCT. This gives the protein CASSRDWGGGA. In full, the CDR3 reads CASSRDWGGGAEQFF.

In this sample, this clone turned up a few times. Here the gene names and germline are mouse. This CDR3 is CASSDEGALNTGQLYF. The part of the CDR3 DNA that was read is TGTGCCAGCAGTGATGAGGGGGCGCTCAACACCGGG. The chain links TRBV13-1 to TRBJ2-2, with D tentatively TRBD1 (7 bases). Sequencing ends 4 residues short of the CDR3 end; the germline J gene provides the rest. Between the trimmed V and J ends, which lost 0 bases and 2 bases, there was a span of 11 bases. Germline loops: CDR1 NSHNY, CDR2 SYGAGN. This CDR3 region has 16 residues.

This clone was detected a few times. Gene names and germline refer to mouse. The CDR3 goes on 4 residues after the read ends, and that part is filled in from the germline J gene. The chain is built from TRBV13-2 and TRBJ2-3, with D maybe TRBD2 (7 bases). The CDR3 is made up of 15 amino acids. Per germline, CDR1 NNHNN and CDR2 SYGAGS (reference sequence). V gave up 0 bases and J gave up 2 bases, with 10 bases separating them. CDR3 DNA (partial): TGTGCCAGCGGTGATGGGGGGGCCCCTGCAGAA. This codes for CASGDGGAPAE. The full CDR3 protein is CASGDGGAPAETLYF.

About this clone itself: Gene names and germline refer to mouse. The read is 4 residues too short to cover the CDR3 end, so that end is filled in from the germline J gene. The same CDR3 arises from other DNA sequences in this sample as well. The chain joins TRBV19 to TRBJ1-2; 11 bases line up with TRBD1. This CDR3 has 14 amino acids. The V gene's germline CDR1 is FNHDT and CDR2 SITEND (reference sequence). V was pared by 5 bases and J by 3 bases, with 3 bases of the junction left unmatched. The CDR3 is CASRPGQGDSDYTF. CDR3 DNA, as far as it was read: TGTGCCAGCAGGCCGGGACAGGGGGACTCC.

Of note for this clone: Germline and genes here are mouse. The read terminates 4 residues before the CDR3 end, so the remaining end is supplied by the germline J gene. V is TRBV19 and J is TRBJ1-2, with 8 positions matching TRBD1. The CDR3 contains 15 residues. The V segment lost 4 bases and the J segment 0 bases; nucleotides outside the gene matches: 5. Germline V lookup: CDR1 FNHDT, CDR2 SITEND (reference sequence). CDR3 residues: CASSPGQGPNSDYTF. CDR3 DNA (partial): TGTGCCAGCAGTCCCGGACAGGGTCCAAACTCC.

This clone was detected only a few times. Here the gene names and germline are mouse. Coverage ceases 4 residues before the CDR3 finishes, and the germline J gene fills in the end. The genes are TRBV1 and TRBJ2-7, with 8 bases that match TRBD1. The germline V gene encodes CDR1 NSQYPW and CDR2 LRSPGD (reference sequence). The CDR3 loop spans 12 amino acids. V lost 8 bases and J lost 2; bases outside the gene matches: 2. The CDR3 protein is CTCEDRAYEQYF. The covered CDR3 bases are TGCACCTGCGAGGACAGGGCCTAT. The full variable domain, its missing parts supplied by reference TRBV1 and TRBJ2-7, is VTLLEQNPRWRLVPRGQAVNLRCILKNSQYPWMSWYQQDLQKQLQWLFTLRSPGDKEVKSLPGADYLATRVTDTELRLQVANMSQGRTLYCTCEDRAYEQYFGPGTRLTVL.

This clone was detected a few times. Here the gene names and germline are mouse. The read halts 4 residues ahead of the CDR3 end, with the missing end drawn from the germline J gene. This rearrangement joins TRBV13-1 to TRBJ2-3; the match to TRBD2 covers 11 bases. CDR3 size: 15 residues. Germline CDR1 is NSHNY and CDR2 is SYGAGN. With 6 bases clipped from V and 0 bases from J, the junction kept 3 bases outside the gene matches. The CDR3 reads CASKGLGASAETLYF. CDR3 DNA, as far as it was read: TGTGCCAGCAAGGGACTGGGGGCTAGTGCAGAA.

Many counts were recorded for this clone. Germline and genes: mouse. The sequence runs out 4 residues before the end of the CDR3; the remainder is reconstructed from the germline J gene. This sample includes further DNA sequences coding for the same CDR3. This chain connects TRBV19 to TRBJ1-1; TRBD1 agrees at 7 bases. CDR3 length: 15 residues. CDR1 and CDR2 (germline): FNHDT, SITEND (reference sequence). J gave up 0 bases and V 0 bases, and 2 bases lay outside the gene matches. CDR3 DNA, as far as it was read: TGTGCCAGCAGTATAGGAGGGACAGCAAACACA. This gives the protein CASSIGGTANT. The full CDR3 protein is CASSIGGTANTEVFF.

Notes on this clone: Any gene name here is a mouse gene name. The read falls 4 residues short of the CDR3 end, and the missing part is taken from the germline J gene. The chain couples TRBV14 to TRBJ2-5, with 8 bases matching TRBD1. The CDR3 is 14 residues long. Germline V CDR1 and CDR2: SGHDT, FRDEAV. CDR3 DNA (partial): TGTGCCAGCAGTTTCACAGGGGGTAAAGAC. Encoded protein: CASSFTGGKD. The CDR3 in full is CASSFTGGKDTQYF.

Concerning this clone: Mouse gene names apply. Partial CDR3 DNA: TGTGCCAGCAGTGATGGACTGTTAGCGTAT. As protein: CASSDGLLAY. The entire CDR3 sequence reads CASSDGLLAYEQYF. This chain joins TRBV13-3 and TRBJ2-7, with TRBD2 as a possible D gene (5 bases). The CDR3 extends 4 residues past the end of the read, so its final part is completed from the germline J gene. The CDR3 is made up of 14 amino acids. Germline CDR1 NNHDY, CDR2 SYVADS.

This clone was picked up a small number of times. The germline and genes are mouse ones. The read halts 3 residues ahead of the CDR3 end, with the missing end drawn from the germline J gene. The rearrangement links TRBV3 to TRBJ1-6; 8 bases are shared with TRBD1. TRBJ1-6 is given ORF status, its function remaining uncertain. The J segment lost 0 bases and the V segment lost 1 base, leaving 2 bases of the junction unmatched. The CDR3 sequence is 17 residues long. Germline V gene sequence: CDR1 SNHLY, CDR2 FYNGKV (reference sequence). CDR3: CASSLGTGSSYNSPLYF. The sequenced CDR3 bases are TGTGCCAGCAGCTTAGGGACAGGGAGTTCCTATAATTCGCCC.

As to this clone: These gene names are mouse names. Here the CDR3 reads CAWSPPGGGTEVFF. The sequenced CDR3 bases are TGTGCCTGGAGTCCCCCGGGGGGCGGCACA. V gene TRBV31 combines with J gene TRBJ1-1, with a weak D call TRBD1 (6 bases). The CDR3 extends 4 residues past the end of the read, so its final part is completed from the germline J gene. Trimming shortened V by 1 base and J by 4 bases, and 13 bases separated the two germline ends. CDR3 size: 14 residues. Per the germline V gene, CDR1 is GKSSPN and CDR2 is SITVG.

To note about this clone: The gene names given are mouse names. Coverage ceases 4 residues before the CDR3 finishes, and the germline J gene fills in the end. The chain is built from TRBV13-1 and TRBJ1-2, with D possibly TRBD1 on 6 matching bases. This CDR3 is 13 amino acids long. V was clipped by 1 base and J by 4 bases, with 8 bases between them. CDR1 is NSHNY, CDR2 SYGAGN, per germline. The CDR3 DNA, read in part, is TGTGCCAGCAGTGATACAGGGTTCTCC. It encodes CASSDTGFS. The full CDR3 sequence reads CASSDTGFSDYTF.

On this clone: Gene names refer to mouse genes. The CDR3 end falls 4 residues outside the read, so it is completed with the germline J gene. The chain combines TRBV31 with TRBJ2-3, with TRBD2 matching over 7 bases. The CDR3 is made up of 15 amino acids. The germline V gene encodes CDR1 GKSSPN and CDR2 SITVG. V was pared by 0 bases and J by 1 base, with 4 bases of the junction left unmatched. CDR3 loop: CAWSLPDWGAETLYF. Incomplete CDR3 DNA: TGTGCCTGGAGTCTCCCCGACTGGGGTGCAGAA.

Turning to this clone: Any gene name here is a mouse gene name. The read terminates 4 residues ahead of where the CDR3 ends, so the germline J gene completes it. Other DNA sequences in this sample translate to the same CDR3. The chain recombines TRBV1 with TRBJ2-5, with TRBD2 identical over 11 bases. The CDR3 is made up of 15 amino acids. The V gene's germline CDR1 is NSQYPW and CDR2 LRSPGD (reference sequence). CDR3 DNA (partial): TGCACCTGCAGTGCACCGACTGGGGGGGAAGAC. This sequence encodes CTCSAPTGGED. The full CDR3 is CTCSAPTGGEDTQYF.

This clone was counted between two and nine times. The genes are named according to mouse. The read terminates 4 residues ahead of where the CDR3 ends, so the germline J gene completes it. The chain is built from TRBV5 and TRBJ2-7; D is undetermined. This CDR3 spans 14 amino acids. From germline, CDR1 is LGHNA and CDR2 YNLKQL (reference sequence). CDR3: CASSQENLLDEQYF. Partial CDR3 DNA: TGTGCCAGCAGCCAAGAAAACCTCTTGGAT.

About this clone itself: Mouse gene names and germline throughout. The observed sequence ends 4 residues before the CDR3 terminus, with the missing tail filled in from the germline J gene. The same CDR3 also results from other DNA sequences found in this sample. The rearrangement uses TRBV5 and TRBJ2-2, with D possibly being TRBD1 (5 bases). The CDR3 is 14 residues long. With 2 bases removed from V and 4 bases from J, the gap between germline ends came to 8 bases. Germline CDR1 and CDR2: LGHNA and YNLKQL (reference sequence). This CDR3 reads CASSQQGGTGQLYF. CDR3 bases read: TGTGCCAGCAGCCAACAGGGAGGCACCGGG.

The sample holds a few counts of this clone. Genes here carry mouse names. The read ends 4 residues early relative to the CDR3; the germline J gene fills the gap. The J gene is TRBJ2-2, the V gene TRBV5; the match to TRBD2 covers 8 bases. Germline V gene sequence: CDR1 LGHNA, CDR2 YNLKQL (reference sequence). The CDR3 totals 16 residues. V gave up 4 bases and J gave up 1 base; unmatched junction bases: 5. Incomplete CDR3 DNA: TGTGCCAGCAGCCCCCCCTGGGGGGTAAACACCGGG. The encoded protein is CASSPPWGVNTG. The whole CDR3 reads CASSPPWGVNTGQLYF.

With respect to this clone: The gene names given are mouse names. The CDR3 extends 4 residues past the end of the read, so its final part is completed from the germline J gene. This CDR3 is also generated by other DNA sequences in the sample. This rearrangement joins TRBV13-1 to TRBJ2-7; 8 bases map to TRBD2. Germline V gene sequence: CDR1 NSHNY, CDR2 SYGAGN. The CDR3 length is 12 residues. The CDR3 protein is CASSLGGYEQYF. CDR3 DNA (partial): TGTGCCAGCAGTTTGGGGGGGTAT.

As concerns this clone: Gene names and germline refer to mouse. The read ends 4 residues before the CDR3 terminus; that terminus is restored from the germline J gene. This chain uses TRBV13-1 with TRBJ2-3, with D possibly being TRBD1 (5 bases). Germline CDR1 is NSHNY and CDR2 is SYGAGN. This CDR3 spans 13 amino acids. The germline V and J ends were trimmed by 4 bases and 3 bases, with 9 bases remaining between them. The CDR3 loop reads CASSLDKAETLYF. The DNA read from the CDR3 is TGTGCCAGCAGTCTGGACAAAGCAGAA.

Details on this clone: Mouse gene names and germline throughout. The CDR3 end is not reached by the read, which stops 4 residues before it; the germline J gene fills it in. V and J are TRBV13-1 and TRBJ2-7, with 13 bases lining up with TRBD2. The CDR3 extends over 15 amino acids. Germline V gene lookup returns CDR1 NSHNY and CDR2 SYGAGN. The covered CDR3 bases are TGTGCCAGCAGTGATCGGGACTGGGGGGGGTAT. Its protein product is CASSDRDWGGY. In full, the CDR3 reads CASSDRDWGGYEQYF.

A word on this clone: Gene names denote mouse genes. Read sequence stops 4 residues before the CDR3 end, and the germline J gene provides the missing end. The gene calls are TRBV1 and TRBJ2-1, with 14 bases identical to TRBD2. Germline values: CDR1 NSQYPW, CDR2 LRSPGD (reference sequence). The CDR3 is 16 residues long. The V segment lost 1 base and the J segment 6 bases; nucleotides outside the gene matches: 2. The CDR3 DNA, read in part, is TGCACCTGCAGTGCAGCCGGGACTGGGGGGGCTGCT. Residues: CTCSAAGTGGAA. The entire CDR3 reads CTCSAAGTGGAAEQFF. The variable domain in full, completed from reference TRBV1 and TRBJ2-1, reads VTLLEQNPRWRLVPRGQAVNLRCILKNSQYPWMSWYQQDLQKQLQWLFTLRSPGDKEVKSLPGADYLATRVTDTELRLQVANMSQGRTLYCTCSAAGTGGAAEQFFGPGTRLTVL.

On this clone itself: Any gene name here is a mouse gene name. Read data end 4 residues before the CDR3 end; the end is taken from the germline J gene. The V call is TRBV19, the J call TRBJ2-4, with 7 bases lining up with TRBD1. The germline gives CDR1 FNHDT, CDR2 SITEND (reference sequence). Unmatched junction bases numbered 3, after V lost 4 bases and J lost 1 base. The length of the CDR3 is 14 residues. Here the CDR3 reads CASSFGTGQNTLYF. The DNA read from the CDR3 is TGTGCCAGCAGTTTCGGGACAGGTCAAAAC.